Sequencing of this T cell receptor (beta chain) was carried out in a study of blood T cell repertoires in COVID-19. Clones were read by immunoSEQ multiplex PCR, and TCRdb kept only the in-frame ones, dropping some. The sample carries some 180,000 clones, 85% recorded once. Trimming took 3 bases from V and 1 from J, leaving 9 bases between them. The germline gives CDR1 KGHSH, CDR2 LQKENI. This CDR3 comprises 14 residues. V gene TRBV18 combines with J gene TRBJ1-1; D unresolved. Specimen: PBMCs or T cells enriched from blood (not recorded which). This sequence originates from a man aged 35 to 55 who had recovered from COVID-19. The DNA of the CDR3 is TGTGCCAGCTCACCCCCCCGGGGGAACACTGAAGCTTTCTTT. As protein: CASSPPRGNTEAFF.